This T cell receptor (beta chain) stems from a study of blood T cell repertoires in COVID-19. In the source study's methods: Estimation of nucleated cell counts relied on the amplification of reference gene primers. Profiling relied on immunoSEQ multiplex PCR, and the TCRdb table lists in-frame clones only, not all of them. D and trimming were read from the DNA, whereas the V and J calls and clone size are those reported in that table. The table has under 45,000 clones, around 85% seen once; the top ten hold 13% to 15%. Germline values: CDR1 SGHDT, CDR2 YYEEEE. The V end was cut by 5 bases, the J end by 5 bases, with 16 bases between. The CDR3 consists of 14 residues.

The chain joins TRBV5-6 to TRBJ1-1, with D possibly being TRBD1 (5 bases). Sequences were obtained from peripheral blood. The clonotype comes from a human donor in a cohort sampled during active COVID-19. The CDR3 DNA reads TGTGCCAGCAGGTCGCAGGGTGTCGAGACTGAAGCTTTCTTT. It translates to CASRSQGVETEAFF.